Listed here is a single TCR beta chain. Its antigen is not identified. The sample originates from a study of blood T cells in healthy people across ages. Study-wide results and limits: Donors of long life had a larger count of naive CD4+ cells and greater diversity than aged donors. The authors considered diversity estimates from one million T cells to be underestimates. Per million T cells, TCR beta diversity dropped roughly linearly as age increased.

Donors gave roughly 10 milliliters of peripheral blood apiece. A sample-barcoded 5' primer and a J-beta primer mix were used in a second PCR of roughly 7 to 12 cycles. TCRdb recomputed calls from the 5' RACE reads with MiXCR, one row per CDR3 protein. The repertoire holds approximately 690,000 distinct CDR3 sequences, with around 43% as singletons. Germline V CDR1 and CDR2: LGHNA, YSLEER. This CDR3 has 18 residues. The ends lost 0 bases at V and 7 bases at J; junction bases unmatched: 11. Sequencing was carried out using blood. This TCR was sampled from a man older than 75 in good health. The chain is built from TRBV4-3 and TRBJ2-1; TRBD2 aligns across 11 bases. CDR3 sequence (DNA): TGCGCCAGCAGCCAAGATCAACCAGCACTAGCGGGGGTTAATGAGCAGTTCTTC. It encodes CASSQDQPALAGVNEQFF.